The rows below give T cell receptor beta chains drawn from one sample of a study of CD8 T cells in ankylosing spondylitis. TCRdb redid the calling of the 5' RACE reads with MiXCR, one entry per CDR3 protein. The sample has under 950,000 distinct CDR3 sequences, 15% to 20% seen once. Sequencing was carried out using blood, either unsorted or a sorted T cell fraction (not recorded which). Receptors were obtained from a male donor with ankylosing spondylitis. Each CDR3 is given with its conserved first and last residue. Fields, in order: CDR3 protein, CDR3 DNA, V gene, clone size, J gene, D gene. The D gene is left open where the match is weak. The listing skips clone size in some rows; elsewhere it reads once, few, many or a size class.

CSASHPIYGYTF | TGCAGTGCTAGCCACCCTATCTATGGCTACACCTTC | TRBV20-1 | NA | TRBJ1-2 | NA
CASRMPGLQQFF | TGTGCCAGCAGGATGCCGGGACTACAGCAGTTCTTC | TRBV28 | NA | TRBJ2-1 | TRBD2
CASIPQAGTDTQYF | TGCGCCAGCATCCCCCAAGCGGGCACAGATACGCAGTATTTT | TRBV5-1 | NA | TRBJ2-3 | NA
CSARDSSSSTDTQYF | TGCAGTGCTAGAGATTCATCGTCTAGCACAGATACGCAGTATTTT | TRBV20-1 | few | TRBJ2-3 | NA
CASSQEGYGNSPLHF | TGTGCCAGCAGCCAAGAAGGGTATGGTAATTCACCCCTCCACTTT | TRBV3-1 | NA | TRBJ1-6 | NA
CASSRQRERTSTDTQYF | TGTGCCAGCAGCCGACAGCGAGAACGCACTAGCACAGATACGCAGTATTTT | TRBV6-4 | few | TRBJ2-3 | NA
CASSAPEAGIGEQYF | TGTGCCAGCAGTGCCCCTGAGGCAGGTATTGGCGAGCAGTACTTC | TRBV25-1 | many | TRBJ2-7 | NA
CSAGQDYGYTF | TGCAGCGCGGGACAGGACTATGGCTACACCTTC | TRBV20-1 | few | TRBJ1-2 | TRBD1
CASSLRGSQSKNIQYF | TGTGCCAGCAGTCTACGGGGCTCCCAGAGCAAAAACATTCAGTACTTC | TRBV12-3/TRBV12-4 | few | TRBJ2-4 | NA
CASRTWDRGRPAEAFF | TGTGCCAGCAGGACCTGGGACAGGGGTCGCCCCGCTGAAGCTTTCTTT | TRBV6-2/TRBV6-3 | NA | TRBJ1-1 | TRBD1
CSALGQGQETQYF | TGCAGTGCTCTTGGACAGGGTCAAGAGACCCAGTACTTC | TRBV20-1 | NA | TRBJ2-5 | TRBD1
CASSFRLAVYNEQFF | TGTGCCAGCAGCTTTAGACTAGCGGTTTACAATGAGCAGTTCTTC | TRBV7-8 | NA | TRBJ2-1 | TRBD2
CSARDSLAGDLETQYF | TGCAGTGCTAGAGATTCGCTAGCGGGGGATTTGGAGACCCAGTACTTC | TRBV20-1 | many | TRBJ2-5 | TRBD2
CASSLHQASRETQYF | TGTGCCAGCAGCTTACACCAAGCTTCTAGGGAGACCCAGTACTTC | TRBV7-2 | few | TRBJ2-5 | NA
CSARGPGTGSGNTIYF | TGCAGTGCTAGAGGGCCCGGGACAGGCTCTGGAAACACCATATATTTT | TRBV20-1 | NA | TRBJ1-3 | TRBD1
CSAKTGAQPQHF | TGCAGTGCTAAGACAGGGGCTCAGCCCCAGCATTTT | TRBV20-1 | NA | TRBJ1-5 | TRBD1
CASSVQGETQYF | TGTGCCAGCAGTGTACAGGGAGAGACCCAGTACTTC | TRBV2 | few | TRBJ2-5 | NA
CASSPSTGNTIYF | TGCGCCAGCAGCCCCTCGACGGGAAACACCATATATTTT | TRBV5-1 | NA | TRBJ1-3 | NA
CATSPGSNQPQHF | TGTGCCACATCTCCGGGAAGCAATCAGCCCCAGCATTTT | TRBV6-1 | NA | TRBJ1-5 | NA
CASSLVPTDTNYGYTF | TGCGCCAGCAGCTTGGTGCCCACAGATACCAACTATGGCTACACCTTC | TRBV5-1 | few | TRBJ1-2 | NA
CASSRYSGGDNEQFF | TGCGCCAGCAGCCGATATAGCGGGGGGGACAATGAGCAGTTCTTC | TRBV4-3 | NA | TRBJ2-1 | TRBD2
CASSRGGDTQYF | TGTGCCAGCAGCCGGGGGGGGGATACGCAGTATTTT | TRBV7-8 | many | TRBJ2-3 | TRBD2
CASSLVSARADTQYF | TGTGCCAGCAGCTTAGTCTCGGCGCGGGCAGATACGCAGTATTTT | TRBV7-9 | NA | TRBJ2-3 | NA
CASKSSTDTQYF | TGTGCCAGCAAATCGAGCACAGATACGCAGTATTTT | TRBV11-2 | NA | TRBJ2-3 | NA
CASSFSSSGGHTF | TGTGCCAGCAGCTTTAGTTCGTCCGGTGGGCACACCTTC | TRBV5-5 | few | TRBJ1-2 | NA
CASSQGVNYEQYF | TGCGCCAGCAGCCAAGGGGTCAATTACGAGCAGTACTTC | TRBV4-1 | NA | TRBJ2-7 | NA
CASSLDGTTAEQYF | TGTGCCAGCAGTTTAGACGGGACTACCGCCGAGCAGTACTTC | TRBV28 | few | TRBJ2-7 | TRBD2
CATHPGGIDTEAFF | TGTGCCACCCACCCCGGGGGGATTGATACTGAAGCTTTCTTT | TRBV12-3/TRBV12-4 | few | TRBJ1-1 | NA
CASSLKGGGAYNEQFF | TGTGCCAGCAGTTTAAAGGGCGGGGGGGCCTACAATGAGCAGTTCTTC | TRBV12-3/TRBV12-4 | NA | TRBJ2-1 | TRBD2
CASSLVGGITEAFF | TGTGCCAGCAGCTTGGTTGGAGGGATCACTGAAGCTTTCTTT | TRBV11-2 | NA | TRBJ1-1 | NA